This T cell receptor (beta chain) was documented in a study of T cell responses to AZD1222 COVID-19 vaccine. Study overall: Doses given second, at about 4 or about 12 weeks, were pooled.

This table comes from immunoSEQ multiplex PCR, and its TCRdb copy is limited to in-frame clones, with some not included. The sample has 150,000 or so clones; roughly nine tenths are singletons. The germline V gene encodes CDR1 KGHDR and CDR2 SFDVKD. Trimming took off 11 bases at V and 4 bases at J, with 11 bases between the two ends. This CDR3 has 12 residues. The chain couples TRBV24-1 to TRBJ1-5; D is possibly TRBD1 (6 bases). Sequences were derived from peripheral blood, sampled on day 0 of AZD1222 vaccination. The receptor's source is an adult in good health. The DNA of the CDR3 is TGTGCCATACAGGGTTCGAATCAGCCCCAGCATTTT. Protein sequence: CAIQGSNQPQHF.